Detailed here is one T cell receptor (beta chain). Its specificity is unknown. These data are taken from a study of cytomegalovirus exposure and HLA in healthy donors. Study-level findings and limits: Later on, analysis showed that most CMV-associated TCR beta chains appeared to be HLA-restricted. Some segments of the V type, notably TRBV6-2 and TRBV6-3, were excluded as indistinguishable.

Both 60 Vbeta primers and 13 Jbeta primers went into the PCR. TCRdb's table, derived via immunoSEQ multiplex PCR, lists solely in-frame clones and lacks some. The table lists tens of thousands of clones, around three fifths of them singletons. The V and J ends lost 1 base and 0 bases respectively, with 16 bases between them. The CDR3 runs 17 residues. CDR1 and CDR2 (germline): SQVTM, ANQGSEA. Sequencing was performed on PBMCs. V and J are TRBV29-1 and TRBJ2-1, with D possibly TRBD1 on 5 matching bases. This sequence was found in a man between 45 and 60 years old in good health and CMV-seropositive. As DNA, the CDR3 is TGCAGCGTTGAAGGCTCAAGGGGCGGAAGCTCCTACAATGAGCAGTTCTTC. It translates to CSVEGSRGGSSYNEQFF.